These 9 T cell receptor beta chains share one sample of origin, sequenced in a study of cytomegalovirus exposure and HLA in healthy donors (dated by TCRdb to 2017 to 2019). The receptor library was made with the immunoSEQ multiplex PCR assay. For the multiplex PCR, a mixture combining 60 forward primers for TCR Vbeta segments and 13 reverse primers for TCR Jbeta segments was used. The table was pulled from immuneACCESS by TCRdb, which kept in-frame rearrangements only. Such tables lose some clones; where checked, under half of the loss comes from unresolved V genes, and the rest has no known cause. The sample table holds about 150,000 clones, of which 74% were seen once. The leading ten clones occupy under 2.5% of the sample. The sample taken for sequencing was PBMCs. The receptors originated from a man aged 25 to 40 in good health and CMV-seronegative.

The chain recombines TRBV7-2 with TRBJ1-2; D is unclear. Per the germline V gene, CDR1 is SGHTA and CDR2 is FQGNSA. V gave up 2 bases and J gave up 0 bases, with 10 bases separating them. The CDR3 totals 15 residues. Here the CDR3 reads CASSLFLRANYGYTF. In nucleotides, the CDR3 is TGTGCCAGCAGCTTATTTCTGAGAGCTAACTATGGCTACACCTTC.

The chain employs TRBV6-1 and TRBJ2-5; 8 bases line up with TRBD1. Germline-derived CDR1 and CDR2 are MNHNS and SASEGT. J was trimmed by 5 bases and V by 5 bases; bases with no gene match: 4. CDR3 size: 13 residues. CDR3 region: CASSRTGRETQYF. The CDR3 nucleotides are TGTGCCAGCAGTCGGACAGGGAGGGAGACCCAGTACTTC.

The chain joins TRBV5-4 to TRBJ1-1; D gene ambiguous. V lost 0 bases to trimming and J lost 2 bases, with 8 bases between them. CDR3 length: 14 residues. Germline CDR1 SGHNT, CDR2 YYREEE (reference sequence). The CDR3 is CASSLDRFNTEAFF. The CDR3 DNA sequence: TGTGCCAGCAGCTTGGACAGATTTAACACTGAAGCTTTCTTT.

The chain carries TRBV2 and TRBJ1-2, with 7 bases that match TRBD1. The junction had 7 bases not matched to a gene; V was cut back by 5 bases and J by 4 bases. The CDR3 runs to 14 residues. Germline lookup yields CDR1 SNHLY and CDR2 FYNNEI. The CDR3 DNA sequence: TGTGCCAGCAGTTCCTCACAGGGGACCTATGGCTACACCTTC. This sequence encodes CASSSSQGTYGYTF.

The chain has TRBV7-2 and TRBJ1-5, with D possibly being TRBD1 (5 bases). The V gene's germline CDR1 is SGHTA and CDR2 FQGNSA. V was cut by 5 bases and J by 6 bases, with 14 bases left in between. This CDR3 is 14 amino acids long. The CDR3 coding sequence is TGTGCCAGCAGCCCACAGGTATTTGGTCAGCCCCAGCATTTT. Protein sequence: CASSPQVFGQPQHF.

The chain joins TRBV9 to TRBJ2-5, with D possibly being TRBD1 (5 bases). V was shortened by 4 bases and J by 4 bases, with 14 bases between the two germline ends. The CDR3 runs to 14 residues. Germline-derived CDR1 and CDR2 are SGDLS and YYNGEE. CDR3 coding DNA: TGTGCCAGCAGCCCCCCAAGGGGCGCAGAGACCCAGTACTTC. Translation: CASSPPRGAETQYF.

This chain joins TRBV6-1 and TRBJ2-7, with D possibly being TRBD1 (5 bases). V lost 0 bases and J 4 bases, leaving 7 bases between the germline ends. Germline V gene lookup returns CDR1 MNHNS and CDR2 SASEGT. This CDR3 comprises 13 residues. Here the CDR3 DNA reads TGTGCCAGCAGTGAAGCTTCAGGGTACGAGCAGTACTTC. This sequence encodes CASSEASGYEQYF.

The chain recombines TRBV27 with TRBJ2-5, with 7 bases fitting TRBD2. In germline, CDR1 is MNHEY, CDR2 SMNVEV (reference sequence). The CDR3 extends over 12 amino acids. V dropped 11 bases and J dropped 5; count of bases not matched to a gene: 8. CDR3 protein: CAVGGSGETQYF. The CDR3 nucleotides read TGTGCCGTGGGGGGTAGCGGGGAGACCCAGTACTTC.

The chain has TRBV7-9 and TRBJ2-7; tentative D call: TRBD2 (6 bases). Germline CDR1 SEHNR, CDR2 FQNEAQ (reference sequence). This CDR3 comprises 14 residues. Trimming shortened V by 0 bases and J by 2 bases, and 8 bases separated the two germline ends. The CDR3 nucleotides are TGTGCCAGCAGCTTAGCAACTAGCCCCTACGAGCAGTACTTC. It codes for CASSLATSPYEQYF.